Listed below are T cell receptor beta chains from one sample, sequenced in a study of high-grade serous ovarian cancer treatment subgroups. Sequenced by immunoSEQ multiplex PCR; TCRdb stores in-frame clones only, minus some. Of around 30,000 clones listed, roughly 80% are singletons. Sequencing used tumor tissue. The receptors here all came from a human donor with high-grade serous ovarian cancer. Each CDR3 is given with its conserved first and last residue. The order of the fields is J gene, D gene, V gene, clone size, CDR3 DNA, CDR3 protein. A D gene is named only where the DNA matches it firmly. Clone size is shown for a subset of rows, as once, few, many or a class of expanded clone.

>TRBJ2-1|.|TRBV2|.
TGTGCCAGCAGTGAATCTTATGGGGGTTCGTACAATGAGCAGTTCTTC
CASSESYGGSYNEQFF
>TRBJ1-1|TRBD1|TRBV5-1|.
TGCGCCAGCAGCTTGGGGTCAGGGGGACGCACTGAAGCTTTCTTT
CASSLGSGGRTEAFF
>TRBJ1-6|TRBD1|TRBV30|.
TGTGCCTGGAGTGCGACAGGGCGCAATTCACCCCTCCACTTT
CAWSATGRNSPLHF
>TRBJ2-2|.|TRBV6-5|.
TGTGCCAGCAGTCGTAGGACCGGGGAGCTGTTTTTT
CASSRRTGELFF
>TRBJ1-5|.|TRBV6-1|.
TGTGCCAGCGATCATCAGCCCCAGCATTTT
CASDHQPQHF
>TRBJ2-7|.|TRBV28|.
TGTGCCAGCAAGGTAGCGGCAGACTACGAGCAGTACTTC
CASKVAADYEQYF
>TRBJ2-2|.|TRBV11-3|.
TGTGCCAGCAGCTTGTTCCAGGACACCGGGGAGCTGTTTTTT
CASSLFQDTGELFF
>TRBJ1-6|TRBD1|TRBV27|.
TGTGCCAGCAGTTTACAGGGGGGGAGTTCACCCCTCCACTTT
CASSLQGGSSPLHF
>TRBJ2-2|TRBD1|TRBV7-9|.
TGTGCCAGCAGCGCCCTCGGACAGGGTCGTAGCGGGGAGCTGTTTTTT
CASSALGQGRSGELFF
>TRBJ1-1|.|TRBV7-2|few
TGTGCCAGCAGCTGGGAGGACAGACCGAACACTGAAGCTTTCTTT
CASSWEDRPNTEAFF
>TRBJ2-1|TRBD2|TRBV5-6|.
TGTGCCAGCAGCTCGTGGCGGGAGGGCTCACGGGAGCAGTTCTTC
CASSSWREGSREQFF
>TRBJ1-1|.|TRBV7-8|.
TGTGCCACCAGACTCGGAAGAAACACTTTTGAGGAAGCTTTCTTT
CATRLGRNTFEEAFF
>TRBJ1-1|.|TRBV29-1|few
TGCAGCGTTAACGACGGGGGGAACACTGAAGCTTTCTTT
CSVNDGGNTEAFF
>TRBJ1-2|.|TRBV28|.
TGTGCCAGCAGTTCTCCCGACAGGACCAACTATGGCTACACCTTC
CASSSPDRTNYGYTF
>TRBJ2-7|.|TRBV11-2|.
TGTGCCAGCAGCTTAGCCTCTAGCCAGCTGTACTTC
CASSLASSQLYF
>TRBJ2-7|.|TRBV6-1|once
TGTGCCAGCAGTGTGGGGGGACACATTTACGAGCAGTACTTC
CASSVGGHIYEQYF
>TRBJ2-3|.|TRBV29-1|.
TGCAGCGTTGGCGGAACCGAGAAGACAAGCACAGATACGCAGTATTTT
CSVGGTEKTSTDTQYF
>TRBJ2-3|.|TRBV10-1|.
TGCGCCAGCAGTGCCCCAGGGGCCAAGACAGATACGCAGTATTTT
CASSAPGAKTDTQYF
>TRBJ2-1|TRBD2|TRBV2|.
TGTGCCAGCACGGGGGGGACTAGAGGGTTCTTC
CASTGGTRGFF
>TRBJ1-4|.|TRBV5-4|.
TGTGCCAGCAGCGCGGGATCCGGAATGGGTAATGAAAAACTGTTTTTT
CASSAGSGMGNEKLFF
>TRBJ1-4|.|TRBV29-1|once
TGCAGCGTCCTCCGGGGGTATGGGGAAAAACTGTTTTTT
CSVLRGYGEKLFF
>TRBJ1-4|.|TRBV9|few
TGTGCCAGCAAGGGCCGGGGTGAAAAACTGTTTTTT
CASKGRGEKLFF
>TRBJ2-7|TRBD2|TRBV7-6|.
TGTGCCAGCAGCTTGGGACTAGCTACGGACGAGCAGTACTTC
CASSLGLATDEQYF
>TRBJ1-4|.|TRBV19|.
TGTGCCAGTGGGGACAAACCCCTTGGCGAAAAACTGTTTTTT
CASGDKPLGEKLFF
>TRBJ2-7|.|TRBV2|.
TGTGCCAGCAGCGGCTACGAGCAGTACTTC
CASSGYEQYF
>TRBJ2-1|.|TRBV6-5|.
TGTGCCAGCAGTTACTCTGGGGGATCCTACAATGAGCAGTTCTTC
CASSYSGGSYNEQFF
>TRBJ2-7|TRBD2|TRBV2|few
TGTGCCGGCGGGGACTACCGGTACGAGCAGTACTTC
CAGGDYRYEQYF
>TRBJ2-7|TRBD2|TRBV14|.
TGTGCCAGCAGCCAAGAAATTCCCCCGGGACTAGCGGGAGTTCTCGGTAGCTACGAGCAGTACTTC
CASSQEIPPGLAGVLGSYEQYF
>TRBJ1-1|TRBD1|TRBV29-1|.
TGCAGCGTGACAACAGGGGGCGCGGACACTGAAGCTTTCTTT
CSVTTGGADTEAFF
>TRBJ1-5|.|TRBV18|.
TGTGCCAGCTCACCGTCGGCAGGAGGGAATCAGCCCCAGCATTTT
CASSPSAGGNQPQHF
>TRBJ2-3|.|TRBV27|.
TGTGCCAGCAGTCCGGTCTTGGTTGCAGCCGGACACGATACGCAGTATTTT
CASSPVLVAAGHDTQYF
>TRBJ2-5|.|TRBV2|.
TGTGCCAGCAGTCGGAGCGACAGTCAAGAGACCCAGTACTTC
CASSRSDSQETQYF
>TRBJ2-1|TRBD2|TRBV5-5|.
TGTGCCAGCAGCTGGCAAGCGGGAGCTTACAATGAGCAGTTCTTC
CASSWQAGAYNEQFF
>TRBJ1-5|.|TRBV7-2|few
TGTGCCAGCAGCGACGACACTTCTAAGCATTTT
CASSDDTSKHF
>TRBJ2-3|.|TRBV19|.
TGTGCCAGTAGTATGCCCCGGAGCTTATCAGATACGCAGTATTTT
CASSMPRSLSDTQYF
>TRBJ2-2|TRBD1|TRBV29-1|.
TGCAGCGTTGGGGACAGGGTGAACACCGGGGAGCTGTTTTTT
CSVGDRVNTGELFF